This is a list of T cell receptor beta chains from one sample in a study of blood T cell repertoires in COVID-19. Profiling relied on immunoSEQ multiplex PCR, and the TCRdb table lists in-frame clones only, not all of them. The sample holds about 160,000 clones, roughly 89% seen once. Sequenced: peripheral blood. The receptors here all came from a woman in her 70s with COVID-19, enrolled during active disease. The CDR3 runs from the conserved cysteine through the conserved F or W. The D gene is left open where the match is weak. Only some rows state a clone size, as once, few, many or a class for expanded clones.

D,J,V,length,size,DNA,CDR3
TRBD1,TRBJ2-7,TRBV6-6,13,-,TGTGCCAGCAGGGACAGGACGCCCTACGAGCAGTACTTC,CASRDRTPYEQYF
TRBD1,TRBJ1-5,TRBV6-5,14,once,TGTGCCAGCAGCAAGGGACAGGGATATCAGCCCCAGCATTTT,CASSKGQGYQPQHF
TRBD1,TRBJ1-1,TRBV5-5,14,-,TGTGCCAGCAGCCAACGGGACAGAAACACTGAAGCTTTCTTT,CASSQRDRNTEAFF
TRBD1,TRBJ1-4,TRBV4-1,15,-,TGCGCCAGCAGCCCCGGACAGGGTACTAATGAAAAACTGTTTTTT,CASSPGQGTNEKLFF
-,TRBJ2-7,TRBV28,15,once,TGTGCCAGCAGGCCCCCGGGACATTTCTCCTACGAGCAGTACTTC,CASRPPGHFSYEQYF
TRBD2,TRBJ2-5,TRBV5-1,17,once,TGCGCCAGCAGCTGGCTCGGTGGGGCGGGGGTCAGGGAGACCCAGTACTTC,CASSWLGGAGVRETQYF
TRBD1,TRBJ2-5,TRBV11-3,13,-,TGTGCCAGCAGAAGCAGGGGGCAAGAGACCCAGTACTTC,CASRSRGQETQYF
-,TRBJ1-1,TRBV6-6,14,-,TGTGCCAGCCACAGGGCCAACTCGGGGTTAGCAGCTTTCTTT,CASHRANSGLAAFF
-,TRBJ1-4,TRBV10-3,15,-,TGTGCCATCAGTGAGTCTAGGGAGCTGAATGAAAAACTGTTTTTT,CAISESRELNEKLFF
-,TRBJ2-7,TRBV19,14,-,TGTGCCAGTAGCCCCCGAAAGGGGGCCTACGAGCAGTACTTC,CASSPRKGAYEQYF
TRBD1,TRBJ2-7,TRBV5-6,18,once,TGTGCCAGCAGCTTGATCAGGGAACAGGGGCGCACTCGCCACGAGCAGTACTTC,CASSLIREQGRTRHEQYF
TRBD1,TRBJ2-1,TRBV12-5,14,-,TGTGCTAGTGGTCGACAGGGATCCTACAATGAGCAGTTCTTC,CASGRQGSYNEQFF
TRBD1,TRBJ1-1,TRBV5-1,12,once,TGCGCCAGTGGGACAGACAACACTGAAGCTTTCTTT,CASGTDNTEAFF
TRBD1,TRBJ2-3,TRBV6-7,18,once,TGTGCCAGCACCCTACCTCAACCGGGACAGTACCTTCCAGATACGCAGTATTTT,CASTLPQPGQYLPDTQYF
TRBD2,TRBJ2-5,TRBV6-1,17,-,TGTGCCAGCAGTGTCGGACTAGCGGGGGGGCCGGCAGAGACCCAGTACTTC,CASSVGLAGGPAETQYF
TRBD1,TRBJ2-7,TRBV6-2/TRBV6-3,16,-,TGTGCCAGCAGTTACTCAGGGACAGGGAAAGCCTACGAGCAGTACTTC,CASSYSGTGKAYEQYF
TRBD1,TRBJ1-1,TRBV19,14,-,TGTGCCAGTAGCCCGGGACAGAGGAACACTGAAGCTTTCTTT,CASSPGQRNTEAFF
-,TRBJ1-6,TRBV28,14,-,TGTGCCAGCAGTTCTGGACAGATCAGGCCACCCCTCCACTTT,CASSSGQIRPPLHF
-,TRBJ2-7,TRBV18,14,-,TGTGCCAGCTCATCTCCAGACAGGTTCTACGAGCAGTACTTC,CASSSPDRFYEQYF
-,TRBJ1-2,TRBV6-5,16,-,TGTGCCAGCAGTTACTCTTCAGGGACTGGGGGTGACGGCTACACCTTC,CASSYSSGTGGDGYTF
-,TRBJ2-1,TRBV6-2/TRBV6-3,12,-,TGTGCCAGCAGTGACTCCGGGACAGAGCAGTTCTTC,CASSDSGTEQFF
-,TRBJ1-6,TRBV11-1,14,-,TGTGCCAGCAGCTTAGTTCGAGGGAATTCACCCCTCCACTTT,CASSLVRGNSPLHF
-,TRBJ1-5,TRBV5-1,14,-,TGCGCCAGCAGCGCTGAGGGGGGCAATCAGCCCCAGCATTTT,CASSAEGGNQPQHF
TRBD1,TRBJ1-5,TRBV30,14,-,TGTGCCTGGAGTCAAGGGACAGGGTATGAGCCCCAGCATTTT,CAWSQGTGYEPQHF
-,TRBJ1-4,TRBV7-9,14,-,TGTGCCAGCAGCCACGATGCGGACATAGGAAAACTGTTTTTT,CASSHDADIGKLFF
TRBD1,TRBJ1-2,TRBV7-8,16,-,TGTGCCAGCAGCTTAGGGGGGACAGCACCTTTCTATGGCTACACCTTC,CASSLGGTAPFYGYTF
-,TRBJ2-7,TRBV7-9,14,-,TGTGCCAGCAGCTTAGGGCTGCCACAGACCGAGCAGTACTTC,CASSLGLPQTEQYF
TRBD1,TRBJ1-2,TRBV7-9,13,-,TGTGCCAGCAGCCCTCAGGGGGTCTATGGCTACACCTTC,CASSPQGVYGYTF
TRBD2,TRBJ2-3,TRBV19,16,-,TGTGCCAGTAGTATGACTAGCGGGGGGGGCATAGATACGCAGTATTTT,CASSMTSGGGIDTQYF
TRBD1,TRBJ1-5,TRBV27,14,-,TGTGCCAGCAGGGCAGGGGGCGTGAATCAGCCCCAGCATTTT,CASRAGGVNQPQHF
TRBD2,TRBJ2-1,TRBV5-4,15,-,TGTGCCAGCAGCTTGGATAGCGGGGGGGCCAATGAGCAGTTCTTC,CASSLDSGGANEQFF
-,TRBJ2-7,TRBV5-1,13,-,TGCGCCAGCCGAGAAAACAGGGTGGCCGAGCAGTACTTC,CASRENRVAEQYF
-,TRBJ1-2,TRBV30,13,-,TGTGCCTGGAGTGTATCGGGAGGCTATGGCTACACCTTC,CAWSVSGGYGYTF
-,TRBJ1-2,TRBV30,12,-,TGTGCCTGGAGACCGGGACAAGCGGGCTACACCTTC,CAWRPGQAGYTF
TRBD1,TRBJ1-1,TRBV2,15,many,TGTGCCAGCAGTGAACCATTACTGGACAGGGGAGAAGCTTTCTTT,CASSEPLLDRGEAFF
TRBD1,TRBJ1-2,TRBV30,14,-,TGTGCCTGGAGTCGACCGACAGGGGGCTTTGGCTACACCTTC,CAWSRPTGGFGYTF
TRBD1,TRBJ2-2,TRBV19,15,-,TGTGCCAGTAGGAAAACAGGGGGCGCGACCGGGGAGCTGTTTTTT,CASRKTGGATGELFF
-,TRBJ2-1,TRBV5-1,13,few,TGCGCCAGCAGCCTGTACTCCTACAATGAGCAGTTCTTC,CASSLYSYNEQFF
-,TRBJ1-3,TRBV7-6,15,few,TGTGCCAGCAGCGCCCAGGCGAGCTCTGGAAACACCATATATTTT,CASSAQASSGNTIYF
TRBD2,TRBJ2-2,TRBV2,16,-,TGTGCCAGCAGCGCCACGGGGGGGAATATCGCCGGGGAGCTGTTTTTT,CASSATGGNIAGELFF
-,TRBJ2-1,TRBV7-2,16,-,TGTGCCAGCAGCCCAGGGGAGGGGGGGCCGAGGAATGAGCAGTTCTTC,CASSPGEGGPRNEQFF
-,TRBJ1-5,TRBV10-3,15,-,TGTGCCATCAGTGAGTCGCGGTCGGGCAATCAGCCCCAGCATTTT,CAISESRSGNQPQHF
TRBD2,TRBJ2-3,TRBV5-4,15,-,TGTGCCAGCAGCTTGGGCGGGGGGGGAGCAGATACGCAGTATTTT,CASSLGGGGADTQYF
-,TRBJ1-1,TRBV10-3,15,-,TGTGCCATCAGTGAGTCCAATGGAGGGAACACTGAAGCTTTCTTT,CAISESNGGNTEAFF
-,TRBJ2-2,TRBV21-1,17,-,TGTGCCAGCAGCAAAGTTGGCAGGACAGGGGGGCCCGGGGAGCTGTTTTTT,CASSKVGRTGGPGELFF
-,TRBJ1-2,TRBV28,13,-,TGTGCCAGCAACAACAGGGCCAACTATGGCTACACCTTC,CASNNRANYGYTF
TRBD2,TRBJ2-5,TRBV4-1,18,-,TGCGCCAGCAGCCCCCCAGCTATGTCTGGCGGGGGTTTGGAGACCCAGTACTTC,CASSPPAMSGGGLETQYF
TRBD1,TRBJ2-1,TRBV9,15,-,TGTGCCAGCAGCGTAGAGGACAGGGACGACAATGAGCAGTTCTTC,CASSVEDRDDNEQFF
TRBD2,TRBJ2-7,TRBV12-3/TRBV12-4,13,once,TGTGCCAGCAGGCCAGCGGGAATGGGGGAGCAGTACTTC,CASRPAGMGEQYF
-,TRBJ2-5,TRBV19,13,-,TGTGCCAGTAGCCTTACAGGGATACAGACCCAGTACTTC,CASSLTGIQTQYF
TRBD1,TRBJ1-3,TRBV10-3,15,-,TGTGCCATCAGCCCAAGACAGGGAGCTGGAAACACCATATATTTT,CAISPRQGAGNTIYF